The rows below give T cell receptor beta chains drawn from one sample of a study of cytomegalovirus exposure and HLA in healthy donors. Profiling relied on immunoSEQ multiplex PCR, and the TCRdb table lists in-frame clones only, not all of them. Among 200,000 or so clones listed, more than 70% were seen once. The sample taken for sequencing was PBMCs. Every receptor here comes from a boy aged 5 to 17 in good health and CMV-seronegative. Both conserved end residues are part of each CDR3. A D gene is named only where the DNA matches it firmly. Only some rows state a clone size, as once, few, many or a class for expanded clones.

clone size,D gene,J gene,V gene,CDR3 protein,CDR3 DNA
-,-,TRBJ1-2,TRBV7-9,CASSLGGTEGANYGYTF,TGTGCCAGCAGCTTAGGCGGAACGGAAGGAGCTAACTATGGCTACACCTTC
-,TRBD1,TRBJ1-1,TRBV27,CASSRDRGNTEAFF,TGTGCCAGCAGTCGAGACAGGGGGAACACTGAAGCTTTCTTT
-,TRBD2,TRBJ2-5,TRBV7-9,CASSLGGLAGEETQYF,TGTGCCAGCAGCTTAGGCGGACTAGCGGGCGAAGAGACCCAGTACTTC
-,-,TRBJ2-3,TRBV5-6,CASSNGGHPDTQYF,TGTGCCAGCAGCAACGGGGGGCACCCGGATACGCAGTATTTT
few,-,TRBJ1-1,TRBV4-1,CASSQRLGNTEAFF,TGCGCCAGCAGCCAACGACTGGGGAACACTGAAGCTTTCTTT
-,-,TRBJ1-1,TRBV19,CASSIITGPGVTEAFF,TGTGCCAGTAGTATCATCACAGGCCCTGGCGTCACTGAAGCTTTCTTT
-,-,TRBJ2-1,TRBV5-4,CASSFSAGYNEQFF,TGTGCCAGCAGCTTTTCGGCGGGGTACAATGAGCAGTTCTTC
-,TRBD2,TRBJ2-7,TRBV28,CASSLAGGLGEQYF,TGTGCCAGCAGTTTAGCGGGAGGGCTGGGAGAGCAGTACTTC
few,-,TRBJ2-7,TRBV7-9,CSSSLMRGLFSYEQYF,TGTTCCAGCAGCTTGATGCGAGGGCTCTTCTCCTACGAGCAGTACTTC
few,-,TRBJ2-1,TRBV6-5,CASSYSNPGNEQFF,TGTGCCAGCAGTTACTCGAATCCGGGGAATGAGCAGTTCTTC
-,-,TRBJ2-5,TRBV4-2,CASSQVRPGQETQYF,TGTGCCAGCAGCCAAGTTAGGCCAGGACAAGAGACCCAGTACTTC
-,TRBD1,TRBJ2-5,TRBV13,CASSAPGQGVQETQYF,TGTGCCAGCAGCGCCCCGGGACAGGGGGTCCAAGAGACCCAGTACTTC
-,-,TRBJ1-5,TRBV7-9,CASSAPDQPQHF,TGTGCCAGCAGCGCCCCGGATCAGCCCCAGCATTTT
-,TRBD1,TRBJ1-2,TRBV18,CASSPPGTGLARF,TGTGCCAGCTCACCTCCCGGGACAGGTCTCGCTCGCTTC
-,TRBD1,TRBJ1-6,TRBV5-6,CASSSALLIRDRVDSPLHF,TGTGCCAGCAGCTCGGCCCTACTAATCCGGGACAGGGTGGATTCACCCCTCCACTTT
once,-,TRBJ2-1,TRBV7-9,CSSSLNGVMFRVLGNEQFF,TGTTCCAGCAGCTTAAACGGAGTTATGTTCAGGGTGTTGGGCAATGAGCAGTTCTTC
-,TRBD1,TRBJ2-5,TRBV6-1,CASSVQGGETQYF,TGTGCCAGCAGTGTACAGGGGGGTGAGACCCAGTACTTC
once,TRBD1,TRBJ2-1,TRBV27,CASIKTGGEQFF,TGTGCCAGCATAAAGACAGGGGGAGAGCAGTTCTTC
once,-,TRBJ2-5,TRBV13,CASSIDRTSETQYF,TGTGCCAGCAGCATTGACAGGACCTCAGAGACCCAGTACTTC
once,-,TRBJ2-3,TRBV5-5,CASSLLTDTQYF,TGTGCCAGCAGCTTATTAACAGATACGCAGTATTTT
-,-,TRBJ1-2,TRBV6-5,CASSRMDYGYTF,TGTGCCAGCAGCAGGATGGACTATGGCTACACCTTC
once,TRBD2,TRBJ2-1,TRBV4-2,CASSQDKVGTSGRGQFF,TGTGCCAGCAGCCAAGATAAGGTGGGAACTAGCGGGAGGGGACAGTTCTTC
-,TRBD1,TRBJ1-5,TRBV6-6,CASSYQGDQPQHF,TGTGCCAGCAGTTACCAGGGGGACCAGCCCCAGCATTTT
-,TRBD1,TRBJ1-3,TRBV19,CASSPTGASSGNTIYF,TGTGCCAGTAGTCCGACAGGGGCCAGCTCTGGAAACACCATATATTTT
-,-,TRBJ2-7,TRBV11-2,CASSPSGYEQYF,TGTGCCAGCAGCCCCTCGGGGTACGAGCAGTACTTC
-,-,TRBJ1-6,TRBV7-2,CASSPQGRGSPLHF,TGTGCCAGCAGCCCGCAGGGAAGGGGTTCACCCCTCCACTTT
once,-,TRBJ2-3,TRBV7-2,CASSSDGRGSTDTQYF,TGTGCCAGCAGCTCCGACGGTAGGGGTAGCACAGATACGCAGTATTTT
once,TRBD1,TRBJ2-4,TRBV6-1,CASYRTGGTWNIQYF,TGTGCCAGCTACCGGACAGGGGGTACTTGGAACATTCAGTACTTC
-,-,TRBJ2-7,TRBV6-5,CASSYSNSPPGEQYF,TGTGCCAGCAGTTACTCGAACTCCCCCCCGGGGGAGCAGTACTTC
-,TRBD1,TRBJ2-7,TRBV7-6,CASSTGQGTYEQYF,TGTGCCAGCAGCACGGGACAGGGCACCTACGAGCAGTACTTC
-,TRBD2,TRBJ2-1,TRBV27,CASSRQKGLADVNEQFF,TGTGCCAGCAGCCGACAGAAGGGACTAGCGGATGTTAATGAGCAGTTCTTC
-,-,TRBJ2-7,TRBV2,CASSGGASYEQYF,TGTGCCAGCAGTGGGGGCGCCTCCTACGAGCAGTACTTC
-,-,TRBJ1-1,TRBV9,CASSVGRANTEAFF,TGTGCCAGCAGCGTGGGCAGAGCTAACACTGAAGCTTTCTTT
few,-,TRBJ1-1,TRBV6-4,CASSVSRNTEAFF,TGTGCCAGCAGTGTTTCCAGGAACACTGAAGCTTTCTTT
-,TRBD1,TRBJ1-6,TRBV6-5,CASRQGRNSPLHF,TGTGCCAGCAGACAGGGGCGGAATTCACCCCTCCACTTT
-,TRBD2,TRBJ2-3,TRBV5-1,CASSLAGGPPDTQYF,TGCGCCAGCAGCTTGGCGGGGGGGCCCCCAGATACGCAGTATTTT
-,-,TRBJ2-1,TRBV5-1,CASSLVGGGGNEQFF,TGCGCCAGCAGCTTGGTGGGGGGAGGCGGCAATGAGCAGTTCTTC
-,-,TRBJ2-1,TRBV18,CASSPPENNEQFF,TGTGCCAGCTCACCTCCCGAGAATAATGAGCAGTTCTTC
-,TRBD1,TRBJ2-2,TRBV5-5,CASSRDRVGAGELFF,TGTGCCAGCAGCCGGGACAGAGTAGGAGCCGGGGAGCTGTTTTTT
once,-,TRBJ2-5,TRBV27,CASSWLGGTQYF,TGTGCCAGCAGCTGGCTCGGGGGGACCCAGTACTTC
-,-,TRBJ2-3,TRBV10-3,CAISGGIRNTDTQYF,TGTGCCATCAGTGGCGGGATTCGGAACACAGATACGCAGTATTTT
-,-,TRBJ1-5,TRBV28,CASSFLTDQPQHF,TGTGCCAGCAGTTTCCTGACAGATCAGCCCCAGCATTTT
-,-,TRBJ1-5,TRBV7-2,CASSQYKQGRYSNQPQHF,TGTGCCAGCAGCCAATACAAACAGGGAAGATATAGCAATCAGCCCCAGCATTTT
-,TRBD1,TRBJ1-2,TRBV29-1,CSAPLLGQGNGYTF,TGCAGCGCCCCGCTTCTGGGACAGGGTAATGGCTACACCTTC